This TCR beta chain was retrieved from a study of neurological immune-mediated disorders. In germline, CDR1 is SGHVS, CDR2 FQNEAQ. V was trimmed by 2 bases and J by 3 bases, leaving 16 bases between them. The CDR3 covers 16 residues. General study findings and limits: CDR3 amino acid sequences found in expanded clones were never shared across subjects, suggesting private repertoires in all groups.

Time point of the sample: longitudinal time-point 3. Unsorted libraries used 2 million PBMCs kept at -80 degrees C. TCRdb re-called the 5' RACE reads through MiXCR, storing one row per CDR3 protein. The sample contains 45,000 to 65,000 distinct CDR3 sequences, 6.5% to 8.5% of which appear only once. The sample holds many counts of this clonotype. The antigen is undetermined. The sequence was collected from a woman aged 40 to 50 in good health. Sequenced material: PBMCs. The genes are TRBV7-8 and TRBJ2-5, with TRBD1 as a possible D gene (6 bases). CDR3 sequence: CASSLPTGRWEETQYF. Here the CDR3 DNA reads TGTGCCAGCAGCTTACCTACAGGGCGCTGGGAAGAGACCCAGTACTTC. Variable domain in full (rest from reference TRBV7-8 and TRBJ2-5): GAGVSQSPRYKVAKRGQDVALRCDPISGHVSLFWYQQALGQGPEFLTYFQNEAQLDKSGLPSDRFFAERPEGSVSTLKIQRTQQEDSAVYLCASSLPTGRWEETQYFGPGTRLLVL.